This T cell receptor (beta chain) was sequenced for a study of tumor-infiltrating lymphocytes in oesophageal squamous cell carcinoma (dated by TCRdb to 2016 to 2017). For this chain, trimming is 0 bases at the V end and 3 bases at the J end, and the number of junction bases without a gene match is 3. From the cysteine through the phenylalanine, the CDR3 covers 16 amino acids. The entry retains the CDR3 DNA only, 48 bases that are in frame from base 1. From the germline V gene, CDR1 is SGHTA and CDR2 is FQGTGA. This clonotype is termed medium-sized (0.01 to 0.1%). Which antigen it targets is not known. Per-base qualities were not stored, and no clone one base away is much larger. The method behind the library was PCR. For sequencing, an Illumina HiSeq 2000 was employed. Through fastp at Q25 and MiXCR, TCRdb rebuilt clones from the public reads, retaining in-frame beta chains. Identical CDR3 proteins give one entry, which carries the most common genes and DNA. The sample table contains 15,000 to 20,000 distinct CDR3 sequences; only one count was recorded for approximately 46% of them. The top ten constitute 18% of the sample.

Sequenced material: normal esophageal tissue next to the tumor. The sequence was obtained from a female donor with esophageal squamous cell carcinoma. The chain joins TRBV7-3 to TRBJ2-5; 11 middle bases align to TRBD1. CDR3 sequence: CASSLTPGQGEETQYF. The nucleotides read TGTGCCAGCAGCTTAACCCCGGGACAGGGGGAAGAGACCCAGTACTTC.